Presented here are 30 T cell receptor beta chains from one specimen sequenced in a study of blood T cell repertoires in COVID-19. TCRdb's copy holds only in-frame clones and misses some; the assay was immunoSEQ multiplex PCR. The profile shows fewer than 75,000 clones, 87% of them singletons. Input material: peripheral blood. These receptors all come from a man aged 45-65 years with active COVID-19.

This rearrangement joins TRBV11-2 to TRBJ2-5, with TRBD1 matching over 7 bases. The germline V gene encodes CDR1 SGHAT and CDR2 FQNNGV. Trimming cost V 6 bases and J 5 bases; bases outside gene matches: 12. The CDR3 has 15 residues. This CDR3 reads CASSPFDREFETQYF. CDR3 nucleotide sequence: TGTGCCAGCAGTCCCTTCGACAGGGAATTCGAGACCCAGTACTTC.

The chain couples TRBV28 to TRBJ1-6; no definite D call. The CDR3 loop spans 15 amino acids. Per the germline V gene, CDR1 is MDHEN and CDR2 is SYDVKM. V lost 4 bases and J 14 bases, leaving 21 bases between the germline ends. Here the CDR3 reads CASSSPGRKGLALHF. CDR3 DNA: TGTGCCAGCAGTTCCCCGGGGAGGAAGGGTTTGGCCCTCCACTTT.

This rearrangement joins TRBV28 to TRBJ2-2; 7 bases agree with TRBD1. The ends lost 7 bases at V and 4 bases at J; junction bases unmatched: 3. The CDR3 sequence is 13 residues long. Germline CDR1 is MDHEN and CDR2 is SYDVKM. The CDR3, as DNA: TGTGCCAGCAAAGCAGGGGGCACCGGGGAGCTGTTTTTT. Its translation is CASKAGGTGELFF. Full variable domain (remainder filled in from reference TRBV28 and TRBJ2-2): DVKVTQSSRYLVKRTGEKVFLECVQDMDHENMFWYRQDPGLGLRLIYFSYDVKMKEKGDIPEGYSVSREKKERFSLILESASTNQTSMYLCASKAGGTGELFFGEGSRLTVL.

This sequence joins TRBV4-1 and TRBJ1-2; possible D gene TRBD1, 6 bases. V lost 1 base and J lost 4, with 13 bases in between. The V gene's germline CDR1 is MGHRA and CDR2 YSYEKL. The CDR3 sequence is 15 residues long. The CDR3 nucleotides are TGCGCCAGCAGCCAAGTTCAGGACAGCCTCTATGGCTACACCTTC. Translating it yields CASSQVQDSLYGYTF.

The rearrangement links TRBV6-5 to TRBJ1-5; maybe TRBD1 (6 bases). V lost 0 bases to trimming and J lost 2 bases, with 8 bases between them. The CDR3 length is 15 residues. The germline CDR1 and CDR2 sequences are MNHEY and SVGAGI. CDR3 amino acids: CASSYSRQGNQPQHF. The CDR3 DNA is TGTGCCAGCAGTTACTCGCGACAGGGCAATCAGCCCCAGCATTTT.

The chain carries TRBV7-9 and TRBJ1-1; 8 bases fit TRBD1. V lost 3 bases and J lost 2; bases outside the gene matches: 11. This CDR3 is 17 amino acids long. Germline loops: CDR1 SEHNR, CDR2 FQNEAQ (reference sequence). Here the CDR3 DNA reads TGTGCCAGCAGCTTGAGGCAGGGGGCTTGGGGAAACACTGAAGCTTTCTTT. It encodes CASSLRQGAWGNTEAFF.

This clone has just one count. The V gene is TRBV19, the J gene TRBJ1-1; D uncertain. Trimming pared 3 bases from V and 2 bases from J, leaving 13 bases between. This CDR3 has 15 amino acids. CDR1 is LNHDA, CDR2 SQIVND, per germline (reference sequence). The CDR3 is CASSITPSGNTEAFF. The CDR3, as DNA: TGTGCCAGTAGTATCACCCCGTCGGGAAACACTGAAGCTTTCTTT. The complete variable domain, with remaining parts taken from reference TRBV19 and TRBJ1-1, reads DGGITQSPKYLFRKEGQNVTLSCEQNLNHDAMYWYRQDPGQGLRLIYYSQIVNDFQKGDIAEGYSVSREKKESFPLTVTSAQKNPTAFYLCASSITPSGNTEAFFGQGTRLTVV.

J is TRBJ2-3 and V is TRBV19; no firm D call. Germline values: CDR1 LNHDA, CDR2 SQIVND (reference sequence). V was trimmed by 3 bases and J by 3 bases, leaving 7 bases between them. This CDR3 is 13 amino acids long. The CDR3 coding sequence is TGTGCCAGTAGTATCACAAGAACAGATACGCAGTATTTT. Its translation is CASSITRTDTQYF.

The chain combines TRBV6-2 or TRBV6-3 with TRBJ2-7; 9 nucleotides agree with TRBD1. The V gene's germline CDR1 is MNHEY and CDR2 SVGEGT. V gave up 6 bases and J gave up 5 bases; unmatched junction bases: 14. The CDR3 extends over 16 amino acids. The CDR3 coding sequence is TGTGCCAGCAGCCCACTCGGGACAGGGCGAGATAACGAGCAGTACTTC. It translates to CASSPLGTGRDNEQYF.

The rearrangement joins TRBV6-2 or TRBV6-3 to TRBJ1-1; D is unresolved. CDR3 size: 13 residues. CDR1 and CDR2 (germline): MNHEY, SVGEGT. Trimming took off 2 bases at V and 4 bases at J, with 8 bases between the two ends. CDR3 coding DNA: TGTGCCAGCAGTTACACGAGTCGCACTGAAGCTTTCTTT. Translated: CASSYTSRTEAFF.

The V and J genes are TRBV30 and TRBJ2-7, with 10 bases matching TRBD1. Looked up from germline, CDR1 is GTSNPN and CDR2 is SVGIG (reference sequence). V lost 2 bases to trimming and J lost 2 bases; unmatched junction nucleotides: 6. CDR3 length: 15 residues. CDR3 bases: TGTGCCTGGAGTAAGGGACAGGGGTACACCTACGAGCAGTACTTC. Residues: CAWSKGQGYTYEQYF.

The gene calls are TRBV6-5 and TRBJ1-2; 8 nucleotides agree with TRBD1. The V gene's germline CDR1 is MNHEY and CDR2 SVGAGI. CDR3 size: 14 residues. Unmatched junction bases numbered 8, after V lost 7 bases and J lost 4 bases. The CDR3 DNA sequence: TGTGCCAGCAATCGACAGGGGCTCAGCTATGGCTACACCTTC. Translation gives CASNRQGLSYGYTF.

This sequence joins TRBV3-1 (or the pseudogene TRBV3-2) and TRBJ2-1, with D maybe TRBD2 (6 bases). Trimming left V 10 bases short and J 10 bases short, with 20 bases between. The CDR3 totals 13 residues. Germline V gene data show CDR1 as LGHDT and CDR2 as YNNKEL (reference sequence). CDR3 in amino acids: CATLRWAGKEQFF. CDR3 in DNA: TGTGCCACCCTCCGGTGGGCGGGAAAGGAGCAGTTCTTC.

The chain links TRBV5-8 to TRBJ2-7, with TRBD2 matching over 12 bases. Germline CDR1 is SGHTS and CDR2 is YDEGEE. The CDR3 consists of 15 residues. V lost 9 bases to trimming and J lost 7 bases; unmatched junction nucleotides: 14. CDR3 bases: TGTGCCATCACCCGGGAACGGCTAGCGGGAGGGGAGCAGTACTTC. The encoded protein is CAITRERLAGGEQYF. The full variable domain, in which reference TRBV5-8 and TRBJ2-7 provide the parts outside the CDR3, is EAGVTQSPTHLIKTRGQQATLRCSPISGHTSVYWYQQALGLGLQFLLWYDEGEERNRGNFPPRFSGRQFPNYSSELNVNALELEDSALYLCAITRERLAGGEQYFGPGTRLTVT.

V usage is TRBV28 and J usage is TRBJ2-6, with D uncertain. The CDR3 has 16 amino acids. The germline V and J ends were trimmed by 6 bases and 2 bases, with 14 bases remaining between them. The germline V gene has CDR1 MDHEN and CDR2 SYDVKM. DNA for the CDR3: TGTGCCAGCAGGTCCGGAGTTCGGGCTGGGGCCAACGTCCTGACTTTC. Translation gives CASRSGVRAGANVLTF.

The CDR3 DNA is TGTGCCAGCAGTCGCAAGTTCCCGGGACTAGCGGGAGGGCCCACCGGGGAGCTGTTTTTT. Protein product: CASSRKFPGLAGGPTGELFF. The chain couples TRBV6-6 to TRBJ2-2, with 16 positions matching TRBD2. The J segment lost 4 bases and the V segment lost 5 bases, leaving 13 bases of the junction unmatched. CDR1 and CDR2 from the germline V gene are MNHNY and SVGAGI (reference sequence). This CDR3 is built from 20 residues.

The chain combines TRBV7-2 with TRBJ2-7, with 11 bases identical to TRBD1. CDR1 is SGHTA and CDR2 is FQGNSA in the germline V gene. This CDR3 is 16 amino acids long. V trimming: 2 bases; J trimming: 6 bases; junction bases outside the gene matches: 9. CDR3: CASSLPPGQGVPEQYF. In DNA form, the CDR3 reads TGTGCCAGCAGCTTACCCCCGGGACAGGGGGTCCCCGAGCAGTACTTC.

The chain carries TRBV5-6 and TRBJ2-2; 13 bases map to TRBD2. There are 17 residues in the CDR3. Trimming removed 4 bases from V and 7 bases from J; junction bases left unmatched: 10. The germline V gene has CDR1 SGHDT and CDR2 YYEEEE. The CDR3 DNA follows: TGTGCCAGCAGCCTAACCGGGACTAGCGGGATCGTCGGGGAGCTGTTTTTT. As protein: CASSLTGTSGIVGELFF.

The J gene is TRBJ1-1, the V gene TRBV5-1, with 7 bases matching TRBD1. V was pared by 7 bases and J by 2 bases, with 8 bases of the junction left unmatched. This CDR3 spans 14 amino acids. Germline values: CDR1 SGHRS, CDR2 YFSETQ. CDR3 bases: TGCGCCAGCTTGGAGGGGGCATCAAACACTGAAGCTTTCTTT. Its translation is CASLEGASNTEAFF.

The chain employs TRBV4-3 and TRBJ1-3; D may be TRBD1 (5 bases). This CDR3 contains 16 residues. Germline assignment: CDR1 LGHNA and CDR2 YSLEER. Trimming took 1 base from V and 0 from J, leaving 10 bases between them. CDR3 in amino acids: CASSQATGFSGNTIYF. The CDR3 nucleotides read TGCGCCAGCAGCCAAGCCACAGGATTCTCTGGAAACACCATATATTTT.

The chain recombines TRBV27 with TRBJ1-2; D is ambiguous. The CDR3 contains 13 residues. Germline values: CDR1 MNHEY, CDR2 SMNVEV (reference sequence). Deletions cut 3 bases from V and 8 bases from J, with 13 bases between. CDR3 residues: CASSFWAAGGYTF. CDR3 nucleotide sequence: TGTGCCAGCAGTTTCTGGGCCGCTGGCGGCTACACCTTC.

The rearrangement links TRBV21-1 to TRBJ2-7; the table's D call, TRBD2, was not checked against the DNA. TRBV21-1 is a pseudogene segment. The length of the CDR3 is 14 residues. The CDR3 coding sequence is TGTGCCTCACCATGGGACGGACTAGACTACGAGCAGTACTTC. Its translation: CASPWDGLDYEQYF.

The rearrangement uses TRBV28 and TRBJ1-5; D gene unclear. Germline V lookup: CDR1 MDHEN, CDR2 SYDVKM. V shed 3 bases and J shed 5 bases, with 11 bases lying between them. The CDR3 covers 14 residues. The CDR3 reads CASSLEAGYQPQHF. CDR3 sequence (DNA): TGTGCCAGCAGTTTGGAGGCGGGGTATCAGCCCCAGCATTTT.

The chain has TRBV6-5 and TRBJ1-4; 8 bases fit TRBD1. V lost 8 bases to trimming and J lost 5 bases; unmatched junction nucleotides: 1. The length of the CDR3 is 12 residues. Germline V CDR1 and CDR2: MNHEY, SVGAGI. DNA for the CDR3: TGTGCCAGCCGGACAGGGAATGAAAAACTGTTTTTT. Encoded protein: CASRTGNEKLFF.

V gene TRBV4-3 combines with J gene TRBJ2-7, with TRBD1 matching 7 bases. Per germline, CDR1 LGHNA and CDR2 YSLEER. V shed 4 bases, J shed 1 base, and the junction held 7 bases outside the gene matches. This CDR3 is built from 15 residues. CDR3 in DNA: TGCGCCAGCAGCCCCGGACAGGCCTGGTCCTACGAGCAGTACTTC. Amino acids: CASSPGQAWSYEQYF.

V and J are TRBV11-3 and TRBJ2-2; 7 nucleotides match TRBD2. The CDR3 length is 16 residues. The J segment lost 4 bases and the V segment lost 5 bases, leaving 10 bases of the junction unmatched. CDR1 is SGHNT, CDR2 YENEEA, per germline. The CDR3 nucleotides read TGTGCCAGCAGCGGGCATCATGGGAGGGGCACCGGGGAGCTGTTTTTT. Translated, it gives CASSGHHGRGTGELFF. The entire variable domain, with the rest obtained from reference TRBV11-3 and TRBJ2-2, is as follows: EAGVVQSPRYKIIEKKQPVAFWCNPISGHNTLYWYLQNLGQGPELLIRYENEEAVDDSQLPKDRFSAERLKGVDSTLKIQPAELGDSAVYLCASSGHHGRGTGELFFGEGSRLTVL.

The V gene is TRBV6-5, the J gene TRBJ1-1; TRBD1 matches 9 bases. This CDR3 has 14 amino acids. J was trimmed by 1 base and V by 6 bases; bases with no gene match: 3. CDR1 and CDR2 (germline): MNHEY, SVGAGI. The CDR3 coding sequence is TGTGCCAGCAGATTACAGGGGGCGAACACTGAAGCTTTCTTT. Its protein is CASRLQGANTEAFF.

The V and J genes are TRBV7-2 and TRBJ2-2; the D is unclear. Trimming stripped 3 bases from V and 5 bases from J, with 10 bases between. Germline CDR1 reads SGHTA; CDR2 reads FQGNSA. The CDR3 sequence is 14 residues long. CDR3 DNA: TGTGCCAGCAGCTTTGCGGTAGGAACCGGGGAGCTGTTTTTT. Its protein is CASSFAVGTGELFF.

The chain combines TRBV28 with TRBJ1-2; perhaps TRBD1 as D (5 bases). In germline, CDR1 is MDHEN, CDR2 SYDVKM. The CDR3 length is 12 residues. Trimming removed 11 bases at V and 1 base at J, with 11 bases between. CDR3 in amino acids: CAGGGYNYGYTF. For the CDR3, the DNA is TGTGCCGGGGGGGGTTATAACTATGGCTACACCTTC.

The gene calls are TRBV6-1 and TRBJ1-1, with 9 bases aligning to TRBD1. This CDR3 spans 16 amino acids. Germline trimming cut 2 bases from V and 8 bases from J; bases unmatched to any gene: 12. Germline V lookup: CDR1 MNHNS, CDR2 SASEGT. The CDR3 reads CASSENPTGGVEEAFF. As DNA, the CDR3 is TGTGCCAGCAGTGAAAATCCGACAGGGGGGGTCGAAGAAGCTTTCTTT.